The source of this T cell receptor (beta chain) is a study of cytomegalovirus exposure and HLA in healthy donors (TCRdb year 2017). Describing the broader study: According to an earlier analysis of around 600 of the donors, some 180 million T cells yielded 90 million to 140 million unique TCR beta sequences and approximately 280 Gb of sequence data. Every repertoire in the discovery cohort had been generated on one and the same sequencing platform. Because of strong linkage in the cohort, roughly five DR-DQ haplotypes were treated as single units for association and clustering. In addition to the first cohort of around 670 subjects, a separate validation cohort of 130 or so different subjects was used. The study aimed to test whether cataloging public T cell receptors could reveal signatures of past pathogen exposure. A later genetic analysis used genome-wide SNP genotypes for about 60% of the roughly 670 donors, treating that subset as a discovery cohort. About 330 gigabases of sequencing data and around 88 million unique TCR sequences made up an early release that covered some 640 HLA-typed donors. Rather than using new phenotypic data, the later analysis identified candidate immune exposures from TCR beta sequences and from how often those sequences occurred across donors. Alongside the repertoire data, information on donor age, sex, ethnicity and CMV serostatus was compiled. The genetic ancestry cluster associated with self-reported Caucasian donors included about 84% of the roughly 400 genotyped donors. Both class I and class II loci were covered by HLA typing, at four-digit resolution. Among roughly 400 genotyped donors of the cohort, an average of roughly 240,000 unique TCR beta nucleotide sequences were sequenced per donor, roughly 18% of them non-productive. The number of donors typed differed by locus, with about 629-640 for A, B, C, DRB1 and DQB1, more than 500 for DQA1, approximately 570 for DPA1, and some 470 for DPB1. In an earlier analysis of 500 to 650 of the donors, high-throughput TCR beta sequencing was used to judge whether each TCR beta V gene segment behaved as functional or pseudogenic. Using immunosequencing, the study profiled T cell repertoires from about 620 subjects and related those repertoires to cytomegalovirus serostatus. To predict cytomegalovirus infection status, the study combined high-throughput TCR immunosequencing, statistical association of individual TCRs with disease status, and machine learning. In a later analysis, previously published TCR beta repertoires from roughly 710 donors were re-analyzed and high-resolution HLA genotyping was added so that TCR occurrence patterns could be studied.

The method behind the library was the immunoSEQ multiplex PCR assay. For the multiplex PCR, a mixture combining 60 forward primers for TCR Vbeta segments and 13 reverse primers for TCR Jbeta segments was used. A multiplex PCR assay on genomic DNA amplified the CDR3 region of rearranged TCR beta genes. The Illumina HiSeq System was used to sequence the amplified TCR beta libraries as 87-base-pair reads. For the original study's pipeline: In a later analysis, some 80 million unique TCR beta chains were counted across the approximately 620 repertoires, and roughly 11 million of these chains were shared by at least two donors. A nearest-neighbor algorithm error-corrected the raw reads and collapsed the reads into unique sequences, merging closely related sequences to remove PCR and sequencing errors. Alignment of CDR3 sequences to IMGT reference sequences was used to assign V, D and J gene segments. For a sequence to be retained, a match of at least six nucleotides to both a V gene segment and a J gene segment was required. Rearrangements were called productive when the CDR3 lacked stop codons and stayed in frame with V and J; all others were non-productive. Following IMGT convention, CDR3 was defined as the stretch from the second conserved V-encoded cysteine to the conserved J-encoded phenylalanine. The earlier analysis of some 600 of the donors excluded sequences that lacked an unambiguous match to a single V gene segment. In an earlier analysis of roughly 600 of the donors, a V segment was called functional when productive rearrangements were above 56.7%, and segregating when the standard deviation between donors exceeded 5%. A statistical classification framework was built for diagnosing cytomegalovirus status from the catalog of TCR beta chain sequences. V and J gene assignment, in a later analysis, came from comparing TCR nucleotide sequences with IMGT/GENE-DB human TR gene sequences. In a later analysis, CDR3 sequences and most-parsimonious VDJ recombination scenarios were assigned using the TCRdist pipeline. In a later analysis, each TCR beta chain was defined by its CDR3 amino acid sequence together with its V-gene family, and reads without a unique V-gene family were excluded. In a later analysis, approximately 640 highly shared, low-generation-probability nucleotide sequences were removed to address suspected cross-contamination and a sequencing artifact. For each public chain, a later analysis derived a clonal expansion index from normalized ranks of inferred template counts within each repertoire. A later analysis computed generation probabilities with a VDJ recombination model fitted to out-of-frame rearrangements, and checked the results against IGoR. Hypergeometric tests were used in a later analysis to score TCR-TCR, TCR-HLA and TCR-CMV co-occurrence, with a repertoire-size bias correction applied to the TCR pairs. To estimate false discovery rates, a later analysis permuted the HLA or CMV assignments 20 times. In a later analysis, co-occurring TCRs were grouped with DBSCAN, and TCRdist sequence similarity was added when clustering was performed within HLA-allele-positive subsets. Repertoires with fewer than 30,000 or more than 120,000 public chains were left out of co-occurrence clustering, as were about 5 repertoires with anomalous nucleotide sharing. Sourced from immuneACCESS, this table was stored by TCRdb with only in-frame sequences that have V and J called. A share of the clones is absent; for the studies checked, an unresolved V gene accounts for under half, and the remainder has no known explanation. V, J and clone size derive from that table, while D and trimming were established from the DNA sequence. The sample records around 150,000 clones, about 63% of which are singletons. The ten largest clonotypes hold 2.5% to 3.5% of the sample.

The cohort was made up of 666 healthy bone marrow donors. At the time of sampling, every cohort member was nominally healthy, though immune exposures that went unrecorded were likely present. The donor was CMV seropositive and was included in the group of 300 or so seropositive cohort members. Every donor gave a peripheral blood sample, and the peripheral blood mononuclear cells from that sample were used for TCR beta sequencing. The Qiagen DNeasy Blood Extraction Kit was used to extract genomic DNA from the blood cell samples. A single count supports this clone. The antigen this receptor binds is unknown. No base quality information exists; no much larger clone differs at one position. CDR1 PRHDT and CDR2 FYEKMQ were looked up in the germline V gene (reference sequence). Measured from the cysteine to the phenylalanine, the CDR3 is 14 residues long. Only the CDR3 DNA stays, 42 bases, in frame from base 1. Trimmed from V: 4 bases; trimmed from J: 6 bases; junction bases lacking a gene match: 8.

The investigation overall reported the following: In a later genetic analysis, a missense DCLRE1C variant was associated with V-gene and J-gene trimming of TCR beta chains, and the association was replicated in an independent cohort. A further reported finding was that TCR beta sequences accurately predicted the HLA-A and HLA-B alleles for most subjects in the first cohort. According to a later analysis, most CMV-associated TCR beta chains appeared to be HLA-restricted, and the HLA associations seemed to be driven largely by CMV exposure. For the cohort, immune exposure information was limited to CMV serostatus. Correlated functional status among segregating V segments might be attributable to linkage disequilibrium, but an unknown experimental factor could not be ruled out. According to the authors, the approach could potentially be generalized to other disease states and immunological phenotypes. In a later genetic analysis, fewer N-insertions in productive TCRs were reported among donors in an Asian-associated ancestry cluster than the 666-donor mean. Roughly 15 rarely observed V segments, including chromosome 9 orphons, were excluded from the earlier analysis of about 600 of the donors because counts were too low. A later analysis associated 17,000 or so TCR beta sequences with specific HLA alleles at a false discovery rate of 0.05. Because HLA typing was unavailable for some donors at each locus, only the typed subset was used in association tests. The classifier was reported to diagnose cytomegalovirus status with high specificity and sensitivity in both the original cohort and the validation cohort. Strong co-occurrence of HLA alleles, especially DR and DQ, made assigning TCR associations to individual alleles difficult. In the study, approximately 150 TCR beta chains were listed as associated with cytomegalovirus. A cluster of highly shared sequence variants was judged likely to be a technical artifact of the sequencing pipeline. An earlier analysis of 450 to 750 of the donors showed that most TCR beta V segments appeared in productive rearrangements either about 87% or about 30% of the time, which broadly matched IMGT annotations. According to a later analysis, TCR association rates differed among HLA loci, with DRB1 alleles showing the most associated TCRs and HLA-C alleles showing the fewest. A later analysis found that HLA-associated TCR beta chains were more clonally expanded and had lower generation probabilities than equally common non-associated chains. This cohort had only TCR beta chains sequenced, and the lack of alpha or paired-chain data limited which features could be detected. Several of the top co-occurrence clusters appeared to be linked to parvovirus B19, influenza, CMV and Epstein-Barr virus, according to a later analysis. While some public TCRs were present in many individuals, most TCR sequences turned up only very rarely across donors. Because the 87-base-pair reads could not distinguish some IMGT-functional V segments, including TRBV6-2 and TRBV6-3, those segments were excluded. Three of the identified cytomegalovirus-associated TCR beta chains were confirmed in vitro to be specific for cytomegalovirus antigens. Roughly uniform sequencing depth across donors was assumed in presence/absence analyses, although this assumption may not hold.

The source material was PBMCs. The receptor was derived from a woman in her thirties or forties in good health and CMV-seropositive. The chain couples TRBV13 to TRBJ2-7, with 8 bases in between that match TRBD1. CDR3 region: CASSSPDRVGEQYF. In nucleotide form, the sequence is TGTGCCAGCAGCTCGCCGGACAGGGTGGGCGAGCAGTACTTC.